This TCR beta chain was sequenced in a study of blood T cell repertoires in COVID-19. Study-wide background: Donors in the United States, Italy and Spain gave samples during acute or convalescent COVID-19. The analysed material was cDNA or gDNA that came from T cells, B-cell-depleted T cells, or PBMCs.

Enrolled through a virtual design, the participants were between 18 and 89 years of age and came from under 30 US areas. Allocation to cohorts depended on clinical history reported by the participants. Method: immunoSEQ multiplex PCR; TCRdb's copy keeps in-frame clones and lacks some. Here the sample spans 150,000 to 200,000 clones, roughly 88% being singletons. The germline V gene encodes CDR1 SGHTA and CDR2 FQGNSA. This CDR3 has 14 residues. V was clipped by 3 bases and J by 2 bases, with 9 bases between them. The genes are TRBV7-2 and TRBJ2-3; D perhaps matches TRBD2 (5 bases). Sequences were obtained from PBMCs or T cells enriched from blood (not recorded which). The sequence derives from a woman between 18 and 29 years old who had recovered from COVID-19. The CDR3 DNA reads as TGTGCCAGCAGCTTCGGGCTAGCCACAGATACGCAGTATTTT. This gives the protein CASSFGLATDTQYF.